This T cell receptor (beta chain) originates from a study of cytomegalovirus exposure and HLA in healthy donors (dated by TCRdb to the late 2010s). Regarding the study in general: The 650 to 800 repertoires of the first cohort and the roughly 120 validation repertoires were produced on the same platform, according to a later analysis. Besides the first cohort of under 700 subjects, a separate validation cohort made up of 120 different subjects was used. The study was designed to test whether signatures of past pathogen exposure could be identified by cataloging public T cell receptors. To predict cytomegalovirus infection status, the study brought together high-throughput TCR immunosequencing, statistical association of individual TCRs with disease status, and machine learning.

Notes on this clone: The specificity of this receptor is unknown. Qualities for individual bases were not recorded, and no much larger clone is one base off.

Cut back by 2 bases and 0 bases, the V and J ends lie 20 bases apart. In the germline V gene, CDR1 corresponds to WSHSY and CDR2 to SAAADI. The CDR3, cysteine through phenylalanine, is 19 amino acids long. The kept DNA is CDR3 alone, 57 bases in frame from the first base. The library was generated by the immunoSEQ multiplex PCR assay. The published analysis was carried out like this. A statistical classification framework was built to diagnose cytomegalovirus status from the catalog of TCR beta chain sequences. The table was pulled from immuneACCESS by TCRdb, which kept in-frame rearrangements only. Such tables lose some clones; where checked, under half of the loss comes from unresolved V genes, and the rest has no known cause. V and J calls and clone size are given by that table; D and trimming were obtained from the DNA. A total of 150,000 to 200,000 clones appear in this sample, about 82% of them only once. The ten largest clones capture more than 1.2% of the sample.

The donors belonged to the validation cohort of 120 subjects, which was separate from the roughly 670-subject first cohort. Results the study describes overall, beyond this receptor: Cytomegalovirus status was reported to be diagnosed by the classifier with high specificity and sensitivity in both the original and validation cohorts. A later analysis had no HLA typing for the validation cohort, so co-occurrence there was scored across all 120 repertoires. The authors suggested that the approach could potentially be extended to other disease states and immunological phenotypes. Of the cluster scores, 90% to 95% were above 0 in a later analysis, which found that TCRs clustered in the first cohort also tended to co-occur in the 120 or so validation repertoires. Most TCR sequences were seen in very few donors, while some public TCRs were found in many individuals. A total of 150 or so TCR beta chains were listed by the study as associated with cytomegalovirus. In vitro tests confirmed that a few of the cytomegalovirus-associated TCR beta chains recognize cytomegalovirus antigens.

The clonotype was recovered from a woman aged 18-30 years in good health and CMV-seronegative. Sequencing was done on a sample of PBMCs. The chain employs TRBV10-2 and TRBJ2-4, and perhaps TRBD2 as D gene, on 6 matching bases. CDR3 protein: CASSEGVMEGGRAKNIQYF. The nucleotide sequence reads TGCGCCAGCAGTGAGGGGGTGATGGAGGGTGGTCGAGCCAAAAACATTCAGTACTTC.